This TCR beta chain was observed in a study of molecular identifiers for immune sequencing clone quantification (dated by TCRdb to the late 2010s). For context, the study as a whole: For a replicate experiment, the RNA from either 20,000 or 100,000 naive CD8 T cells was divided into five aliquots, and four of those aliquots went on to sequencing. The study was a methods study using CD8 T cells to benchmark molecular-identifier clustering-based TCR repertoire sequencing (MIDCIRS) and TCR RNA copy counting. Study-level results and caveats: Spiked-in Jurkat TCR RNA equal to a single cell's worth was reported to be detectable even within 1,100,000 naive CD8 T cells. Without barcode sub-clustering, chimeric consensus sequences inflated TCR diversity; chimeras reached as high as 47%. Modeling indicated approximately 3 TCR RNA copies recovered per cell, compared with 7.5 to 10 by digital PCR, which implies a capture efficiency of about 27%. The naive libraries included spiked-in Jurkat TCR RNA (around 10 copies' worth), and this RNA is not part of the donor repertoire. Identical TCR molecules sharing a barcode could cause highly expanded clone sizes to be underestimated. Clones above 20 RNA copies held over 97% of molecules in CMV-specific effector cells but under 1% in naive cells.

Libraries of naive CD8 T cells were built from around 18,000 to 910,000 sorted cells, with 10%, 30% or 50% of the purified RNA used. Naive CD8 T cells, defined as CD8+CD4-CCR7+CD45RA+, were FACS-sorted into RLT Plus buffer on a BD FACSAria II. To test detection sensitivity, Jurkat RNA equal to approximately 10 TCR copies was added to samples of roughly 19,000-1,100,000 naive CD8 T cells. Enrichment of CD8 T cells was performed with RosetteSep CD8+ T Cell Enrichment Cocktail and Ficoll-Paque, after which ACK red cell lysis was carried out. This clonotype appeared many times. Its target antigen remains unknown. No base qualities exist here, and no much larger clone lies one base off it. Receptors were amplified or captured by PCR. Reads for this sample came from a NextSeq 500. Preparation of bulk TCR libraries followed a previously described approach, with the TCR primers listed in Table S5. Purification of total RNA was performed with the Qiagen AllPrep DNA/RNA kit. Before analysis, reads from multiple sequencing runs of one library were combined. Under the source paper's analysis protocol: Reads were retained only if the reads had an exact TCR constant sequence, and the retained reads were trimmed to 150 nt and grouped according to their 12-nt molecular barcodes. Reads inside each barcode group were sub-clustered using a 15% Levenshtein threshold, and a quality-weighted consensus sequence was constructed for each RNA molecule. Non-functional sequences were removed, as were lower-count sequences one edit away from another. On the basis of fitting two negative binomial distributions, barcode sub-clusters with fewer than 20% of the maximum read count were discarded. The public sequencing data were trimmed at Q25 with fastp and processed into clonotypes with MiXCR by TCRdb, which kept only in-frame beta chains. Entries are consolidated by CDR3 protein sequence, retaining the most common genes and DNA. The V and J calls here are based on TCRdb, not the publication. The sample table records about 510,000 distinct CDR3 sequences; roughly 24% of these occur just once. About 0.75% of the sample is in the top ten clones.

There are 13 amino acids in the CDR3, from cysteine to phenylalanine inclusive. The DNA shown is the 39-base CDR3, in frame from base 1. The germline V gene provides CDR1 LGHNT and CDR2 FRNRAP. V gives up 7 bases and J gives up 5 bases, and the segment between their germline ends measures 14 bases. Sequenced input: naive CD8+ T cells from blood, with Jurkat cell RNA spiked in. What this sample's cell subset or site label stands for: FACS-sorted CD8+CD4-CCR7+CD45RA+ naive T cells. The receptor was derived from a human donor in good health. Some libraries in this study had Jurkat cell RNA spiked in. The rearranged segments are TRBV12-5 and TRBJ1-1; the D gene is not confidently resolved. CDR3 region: CASASPGFTEAFF. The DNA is TGTGCTAGTGCCAGCCCCGGGTTTACTGAAGCTTTCTTT.